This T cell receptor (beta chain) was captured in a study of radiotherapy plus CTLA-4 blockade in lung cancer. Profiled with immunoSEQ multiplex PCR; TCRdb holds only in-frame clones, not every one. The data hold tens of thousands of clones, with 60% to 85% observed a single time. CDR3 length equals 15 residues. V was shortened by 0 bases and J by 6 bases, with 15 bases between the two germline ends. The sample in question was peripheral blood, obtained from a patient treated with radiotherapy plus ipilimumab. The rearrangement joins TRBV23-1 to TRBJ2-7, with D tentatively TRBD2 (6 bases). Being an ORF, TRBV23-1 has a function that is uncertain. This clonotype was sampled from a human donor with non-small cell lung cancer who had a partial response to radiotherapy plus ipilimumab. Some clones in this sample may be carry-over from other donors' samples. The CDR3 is CASSQSIGRGSEQYF. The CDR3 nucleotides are TGCGCCAGCAGTCAATCGATTGGGCGGGGAAGCGAGCAGTACTTC.